The 26 T cell receptor beta chains below were found in one sample sequenced in a study of technical replicates of blood from a few donors. Measured with immunoSEQ multiplex PCR; TCRdb has only the in-frame clones, and not every one. The sample lists approximately 92,000 clones; nearly 97% were seen once. Input material: T cells isolated from PBMCs. These receptors were obtained from a human donor in good health.

The DNA for the CDR3 is TGCGCCAGCAGCTTACGACAGGGCGTAAGCTCTGGAAACACCATATATTTT. The encoded protein is CASSLRQGVSSGNTIYF. This rearrangement joins TRBV5-1 to TRBJ1-3, with 7 bases that match TRBD1. V shed 2 bases and J 0 bases; nucleotides not matched to a gene: 8. CDR3 size: 17 residues. CDR1 and CDR2 from the germline V gene are SGHRS and YFSETQ.

The chain combines TRBV11-2 with TRBJ2-7; D is unclear. This CDR3 spans 18 amino acids. V lost 3 bases, J lost 0 bases, and 21 bases lay in between. Germline values: CDR1 SGHAT, CDR2 FQNNGV. The CDR3 nucleotides read TGTGCCAGCAGCTTGGTGAGTAGCATTCGGCCTAGCTCCTACGAGCAGTACTTC. It translates to CASSLVSSIRPSSYEQYF.

The chain has TRBV5-1 and TRBJ2-2; 11 bases match TRBD2. The germline V gene encodes CDR1 SGHRS and CDR2 YFSETQ. Germline trimming cut 4 bases from V and 4 bases from J; bases unmatched to any gene: 6. This CDR3 comprises 16 residues. The CDR3 nucleotides are TGCGCCAGCAGCCCAACTAGCGGGGGAGGCACCGGGGAGCTGTTTTTT. The encoded protein is CASSPTSGGGTGELFF.

This chain uses TRBV11-3 with TRBJ2-1; tentatively, D is TRBD2 (6 bases). The CDR3 length is 14 residues. Trimming stripped 1 base from V and 7 bases from J, with 11 bases between. Germline V gene sequence: CDR1 SGHNT, CDR2 YENEEA. CDR3 region: CASSLAGVYNEQFF. CDR3 in DNA: TGTGCCAGCAGCTTAGCGGGGGTGTATAATGAGCAGTTCTTC.

A single count supports this clone. This rearrangement joins TRBV6-5 to TRBJ1-4, with D uncertain. V lost 0 bases to trimming and J lost 4 bases, with 6 bases between them. Germline V CDR1 and CDR2: MNHEY, SVGAGI. The CDR3 loop spans 14 amino acids. The CDR3 DNA reads as TGTGCCAGCAGTTACTCGCACGGTAATGAAAAACTGTTTTTT. Its protein product is CASSYSHGNEKLFF.

This sequence joins TRBV13 and TRBJ2-3; D gene unclear. The CDR3 sequence is 14 residues long. The germline V and J ends were trimmed by 5 bases and 2 bases, with 11 bases remaining between them. The germline CDR1 and CDR2 sequences are PRHDT and FYEKMQ (reference sequence). The CDR3, as DNA: TGTGCCAGCAGCCCTTCTACGTTCACAGATACGCAGTATTTT. It translates to CASSPSTFTDTQYF. Full variable domain (remainder filled in from reference TRBV13 and TRBJ2-3): AAGVIQSPRHLIKEKRETATLKCYPIPRHDTVYWYQQGPGQDPQFLISFYEKMQSDKGSIPDRFSAQQFSDYHSELNMSSLELGDSALYFCASSPSTFTDTQYFGPGTRLTVL.

The J gene is TRBJ2-7, the V gene TRBV27; D possibly corresponds to TRBD1 (5 bases). CDR1 and CDR2 from the germline V gene are MNHEY and SMNVEV (reference sequence). CDR3 length: 13 amino acids. V was pared by 5 bases and J by 4 bases, with 12 bases between. Written as DNA, the CDR3 is TGTGCCAGCAGTCAATACCCAGGGTACGAGCAGTACTTC. Its translation: CASSQYPGYEQYF.

This clone appeared a few times. The chain has TRBV4-1 and TRBJ1-1; no definite D call. V lost 2 bases, J lost 4 bases, and 8 bases lay in between. The CDR3 is 13 residues long. Germline V gene data show CDR1 as MGHRA and CDR2 as YSYEKL. Here the CDR3 DNA reads TGCGCCAGCAGCCAAATCCTCGGCACTGAAGCTTTCTTT. This encodes CASSQILGTEAFF.

The J gene is TRBJ2-1, the V gene TRBV9; 9 positions agree with TRBD1. With V trimmed by 0 bases and J by 8 bases, 6 bases remained unmatched. This CDR3 comprises 15 residues. The V gene's germline CDR1 is SGDLS and CDR2 YYNGEE. CDR3 residues: CASSVATGTGYEQFF. In DNA form, the CDR3 reads TGTGCCAGCAGCGTAGCTACAGGGACAGGGTATGAGCAGTTCTTC.

V and J are TRBV28 and TRBJ1-1, with D maybe TRBD1 (6 bases). The CDR3 is 15 residues long. V was trimmed by 2 bases and J by 11 bases, leaving 21 bases between them. CDR1 and CDR2 (germline): MDHEN, SYDVKM. CDR3 amino acids: CASSLPQGQGEGAFF. CDR3 DNA: TGTGCCAGCAGTTTACCCCAGGGGCAGGGCGAAGGTGCTTTCTTT.

This chain links TRBV2 with TRBJ2-3; 8 bases fit TRBD1. In germline, CDR1 is SNHLY, CDR2 FYNNEI. With 4 bases clipped from V and 3 bases from J, the junction kept 6 bases outside the gene matches. CDR3 size: 15 residues. In DNA, the CDR3 is TGTGCCAGCAGTGCCAGGACAGGGATAACAGATACGCAGTATTTT. Translating it yields CASSARTGITDTQYF.

The chain is built from TRBV6-6 and TRBJ2-2; possible D gene TRBD1, 6 bases. The CDR3 consists of 15 residues. Trimming removed 2 bases from V and 7 bases from J, with 14 bases in between. Germline lookup yields CDR1 MNHNY and CDR2 SVGAGI (reference sequence). CDR3 loop: CASSYETGPGGELFF. The CDR3 DNA reads TGTGCCAGCAGTTACGAGACAGGTCCTGGCGGGGAGCTGTTTTTT.

J is TRBJ1-5 and V is TRBV5-8, with D perhaps matching TRBD1 (5 bases). Germline V gene lookup returns CDR1 SGHTS and CDR2 YDEGEE. The CDR3 extends over 13 amino acids. V dropped 4 bases and J dropped 4 bases, with 9 bases sitting between them. The chain's CDR3 is CASSPDSNQPQHF. The CDR3 DNA sequence: TGTGCCAGCAGCCCTGACAGTAATCAGCCCCAGCATTTT.

The chain has TRBV19 and TRBJ2-1; D is perhaps TRBD2 (5 bases). The length of the CDR3 is 14 residues. The germline V and J ends were trimmed by 5 bases and 1 base, with 9 bases remaining between them. Germline-derived CDR1 and CDR2 are LNHDA and SQIVND (reference sequence). The CDR3 is CASSLGVSYNEQFF. CDR3 in DNA: TGTGCCAGTAGTCTCGGGGTTTCCTACAATGAGCAGTTCTTC. Complete variable domain (other parts from reference TRBV19 and TRBJ2-1): DGGITQSPKYLFRKEGQNVTLSCEQNLNHDAMYWYRQDPGQGLRLIYYSQIVNDFQKGDIAEGYSVSREKKESFPLTVTSAQKNPTAFYLCASSLGVSYNEQFFGPGTRLTVL.

This chain links TRBV19 with TRBJ2-7; tentatively, D is TRBD2 (5 bases). Trimming took 4 bases from V and 3 from J, leaving 10 bases between them. The CDR3 contains 13 residues. Germline CDR1 is LNHDA and CDR2 is SQIVND (reference sequence). CDR3 coding DNA: TGTGCCAGTAGTAAGGGCGGGCGCTACGAGCAGTACTTC. Translating it yields CASSKGGRYEQYF.

V usage is TRBV7-3 and J usage is TRBJ2-3; 9 nucleotides match TRBD1. Losses at the gene ends were 1 base for V and 4 bases for J; bases not matched to a gene: 3. Germline CDR1 is SGHTA and CDR2 is FQGTGA. CDR3 size: 15 residues. CDR3 nucleotides: TGTGCCAGCAGCTTAATGGGACAGGGAGCAGATACGCAGTATTTT. Protein sequence: CASSLMGQGADTQYF.

This chain connects TRBV27 to TRBJ2-1; TRBD2 aligns across 10 bases. Trimming at V came to 5 bases and at J to 12 bases, leaving 19 bases not matched to a gene. The CDR3 extends over 17 amino acids. CDR1 and CDR2 (germline): MNHEY, SMNVEV (reference sequence). For the CDR3, the DNA is TGTGCCAGCAGTACAATCATCGACAGGACTAGCGGTAGAGGGCAGTTCTTC. Translation: CASSTIIDRTSGRGQFF.

This chain uses TRBV7-8 with TRBJ1-2; D remains unclear. CDR1 is SGHVS and CDR2 is FQNEAQ in the germline V gene. This CDR3 is built from 16 residues. V was clipped by 6 bases and J by 7 bases, with 24 bases between them. CDR3 sequence (DNA): TGTGCCAGCAGACCCCGAATTACAGACGGTCACAGTGGCTACACCTTC. Its protein is CASRPRITDGHSGYTF.

V is TRBV5-6 and J is TRBJ1-1; the D gene is possibly TRBD1 (6 bases). This CDR3 is built from 15 residues. V lost 1 base, J lost 6 bases, and 16 bases lay in between. From germline, CDR1 is SGHDT and CDR2 YYEEEE. CDR3 sequence reads: CASSLWGGQGPEAFF. The CDR3 nucleotides read TGTGCCAGCAGCTTGTGGGGGGGCCAAGGTCCTGAAGCTTTCTTT.

The chain uses TRBV19 and TRBJ1-2; D call uncertain. V lost 0 bases to trimming and J lost 5 bases, with 4 bases between them. Looked up from germline, CDR1 is LNHDA and CDR2 is SQIVND (reference sequence). The CDR3 has 12 residues. The CDR3 sequence: CASSIDRYGYTF. In DNA, the CDR3 is TGTGCCAGTAGTATAGATCGGTATGGCTACACCTTC.

The genes are TRBV11-3 and TRBJ1-2, with D possibly TRBD1 on 5 matching bases. Germline CDR1 SGHNT, CDR2 YENEEA. V lost 6 bases and J lost 3, with 14 bases in between. This CDR3 comprises 14 residues. The chain's CDR3 is CASSNGGVDYGYTF. In DNA, the CDR3 is TGTGCCAGCAGTAATGGAGGGGTGGACTATGGCTACACCTTC. The full variable domain, rest sourced from reference TRBV11-3 and TRBJ1-2, is EAGVVQSPRYKIIEKKQPVAFWCNPISGHNTLYWYLQNLGQGPELLIRYENEEAVDDSQLPKDRFSAERLKGVDSTLKIQPAELGDSAVYLCASSNGGVDYGYTFGSGTRLTVV.

The V and J genes are TRBV13 and TRBJ2-1, with 10 positions matching TRBD2. The trim removed 0 bases at V and 1 base at J, leaving 15 bases unmatched. Germline V gene lookup returns CDR1 PRHDT and CDR2 FYEKMQ (reference sequence). CDR3 length equals 21 residues. The CDR3 loop reads CASSLGFLAGDPSGSYNEQFF. CDR3 nucleotide sequence: TGTGCCAGCAGCTTAGGATTCCTAGCGGGAGATCCCAGCGGGTCCTACAATGAGCAGTTCTTC.

This chain joins TRBV15 and TRBJ2-1; TRBD1 matches at 8 bases. The germline CDR1 and CDR2 sequences are LNHNV and YYDKDF (reference sequence). CDR3 length: 15 residues. Trimming took 2 bases from V and 5 from J; bases not matched to a gene: 5. CDR3 region: CATSRPGQVNNEQFF. The CDR3 bases are TGTGCCACCAGCAGACCGGGACAGGTTAACAATGAGCAGTTCTTC.

V gene TRBV5-1 combines with J gene TRBJ2-7, with unresolved D. CDR3 length: 12 amino acids. Germline assignment: CDR1 SGHRS and CDR2 YFSETQ. V lost 4 bases and J lost 2, with 7 bases in between. CDR3 DNA: TGCGCCAGCAGCGGTTACACCTACGAGCAGTACTTC. It yields the protein CASSGYTYEQYF.

The chain carries TRBV5-1 and TRBJ2-7, with a possible D match to TRBD1 (6 bases). The CDR3 runs 13 residues. V was trimmed by 5 bases and J by 3 bases, leaving 12 bases between them. Germline loops: CDR1 SGHRS, CDR2 YFSETQ. The CDR3 reads CASSPGTIYEQYF. The CDR3 DNA sequence: TGCGCCAGCAGTCCCGGGACAATCTACGAGCAGTACTTC.

The gene calls are TRBV6-4 and TRBJ2-3, with 7 bases fitting TRBD2. Germline V gene lookup returns CDR1 MRHNA and CDR2 SNTAGT. The CDR3 totals 18 residues. The J segment lost 2 bases and the V segment lost 6 bases, leaving 17 bases of the junction unmatched. This CDR3 is CASSPTASGRGPTDTQYF. The CDR3 DNA follows: TGTGCCAGCAGCCCCACGGCTAGCGGACGGGGCCCCACAGATACGCAGTATTTT.